This entry features one T cell receptor (beta chain) sequence. This sample was taken from a study of shared clonotypes between healthy human individuals. CDR3 size: 16 residues. V lost 0 bases and J lost 11, with 20 bases in between. Germline V gene sequence: CDR1 MNHEY, CDR2 SMNVEV (reference sequence). Every immunoSEQ plate was one replicate of a subset's evenly spread DNA. TCRdb's copy holds only in-frame clones and misses some; the assay was immunoSEQ multiplex PCR. The sample includes under 2,000,000 clones, just under 95% of them seen just once. As defined, naive CD8 cells were CD45RO-negative and positively selected for CCR7, with terminally differentiated effector memory CD45RA+ cells excluded.

This rearrangement joins TRBV27 to TRBJ1-5, with D unclear. This receptor was obtained from a man younger than 30 in good health. Sequences were obtained from naive CD8+ T cells sorted from blood. The CDR3 DNA is TGTGCCAGCAGTTTATCGGGGAGCGGGGTCTCGTGGACCCAGCATTTT. Translating it yields CASSLSGSGVSWTQHF.